Here is one TCR beta chain with its context. Its antigen is undetermined. This sample was included in a study of blood T cells in healthy people across ages. Findings and limits, study-wide: Roughly linear declines in TCR beta diversity per million T cells occurred with age.

Next came a second PCR, run for roughly 7 to 12 cycles, which used a sample-barcoded 5' primer along with a J-beta primer mix. Using its own MiXCR run on the 5' RACE reads, TCRdb lists one record per CDR3 protein. Here the sample spans about 1,400,000 distinct CDR3 sequences, roughly 59% being singletons. This CDR3 is 17 amino acids long. V was pared by 1 base and J by 7 bases, with 22 bases between. Germline values: CDR1 DFQATT, CDR2 SNEGSKA (reference sequence). No fewer than 7 million PBMCs went into each sample. Specimen: blood. The TCR comes from a man aged 18 to 29 in good health. The chain combines TRBV20-1 with TRBJ2-2, with D perhaps being TRBD1 or TRBD2 (5 bases each). CDR3: CSARALGTTNRGGELFF. CDR3 DNA: TGCAGTGCTAGAGCTTTAGGGACCACGAACCGTGGCGGGGAGCTGTTTTTT.